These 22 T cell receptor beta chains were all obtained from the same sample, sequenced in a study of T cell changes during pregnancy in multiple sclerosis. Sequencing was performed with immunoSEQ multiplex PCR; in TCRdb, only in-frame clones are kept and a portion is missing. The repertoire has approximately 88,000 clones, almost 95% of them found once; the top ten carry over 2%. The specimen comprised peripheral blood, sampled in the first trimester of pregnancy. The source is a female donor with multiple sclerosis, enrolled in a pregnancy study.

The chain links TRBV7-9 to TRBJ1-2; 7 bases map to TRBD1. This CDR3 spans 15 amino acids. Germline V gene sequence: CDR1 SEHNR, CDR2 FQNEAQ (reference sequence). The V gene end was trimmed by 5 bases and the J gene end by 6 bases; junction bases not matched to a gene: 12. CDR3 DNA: TGTGCCAGCAGCGGACGGACAGGTCAACTTGATGGCTACACCTTC. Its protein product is CASSGRTGQLDGYTF.

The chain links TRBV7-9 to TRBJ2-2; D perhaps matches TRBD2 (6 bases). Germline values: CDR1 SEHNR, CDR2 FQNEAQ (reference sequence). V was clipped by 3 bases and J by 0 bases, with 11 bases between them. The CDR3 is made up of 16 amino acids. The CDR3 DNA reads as TGTGCCAGCAGCTTTGGAGGGCCTGCGAACACCGGGGAGCTGTTTTTT. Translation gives CASSFGGPANTGELFF.

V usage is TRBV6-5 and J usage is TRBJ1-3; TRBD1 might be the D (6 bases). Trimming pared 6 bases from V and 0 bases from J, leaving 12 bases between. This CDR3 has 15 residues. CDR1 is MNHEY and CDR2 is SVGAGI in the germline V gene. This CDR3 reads CASRPGTLSGNTIYF. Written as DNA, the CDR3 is TGTGCCAGCAGACCCGGGACACTCTCTGGAAACACCATATATTTT.

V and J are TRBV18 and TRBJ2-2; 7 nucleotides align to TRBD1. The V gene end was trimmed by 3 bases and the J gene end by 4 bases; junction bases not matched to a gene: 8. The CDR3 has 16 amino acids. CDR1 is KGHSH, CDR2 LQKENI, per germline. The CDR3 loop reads CASSPSQGDGTGELFF. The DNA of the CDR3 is TGTGCCAGCTCACCGTCGCAGGGGGACGGCACCGGGGAGCTGTTTTTT. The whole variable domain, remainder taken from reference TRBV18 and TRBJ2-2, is NAGVMQNPRHLVRRRGQEARLRCSPMKGHSHVYWYRQLPEEGLKFMVYLQKENIIDESGMPKERFSAEFPKEGPSILRIQQVVRGDSAAYFCASSPSQGDGTGELFFGEGSRLTVL.

This CDR3 reads CASSLGQGGISNQPQHF. In DNA, the CDR3 is TGTGCCAGCAGTTTGGGACAGGGAGGGATTAGCAATCAGCCCCAGCATTTT. The J gene is TRBJ1-5, the V gene TRBV28; 9 bases match TRBD1. J was trimmed by 0 bases and V by 3 bases; bases with no gene match: 6. Per the germline V gene, CDR1 is MDHEN and CDR2 is SYDVKM. The CDR3 totals 17 residues.

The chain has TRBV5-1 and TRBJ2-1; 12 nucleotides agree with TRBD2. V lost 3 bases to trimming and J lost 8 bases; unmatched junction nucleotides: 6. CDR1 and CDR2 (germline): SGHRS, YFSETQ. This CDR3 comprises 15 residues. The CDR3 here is CASSSGTSGFYEQFF. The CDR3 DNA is TGCGCCAGCAGCTCCGGGACTAGCGGGTTTTATGAGCAGTTCTTC.

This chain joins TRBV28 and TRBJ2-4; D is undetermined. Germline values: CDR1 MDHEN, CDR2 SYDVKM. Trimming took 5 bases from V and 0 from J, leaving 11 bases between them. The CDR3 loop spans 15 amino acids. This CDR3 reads CASSPPELAKNIQYF. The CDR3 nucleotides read TGTGCCAGCAGTCCCCCCGAACTAGCCAAAAACATTCAGTACTTC.

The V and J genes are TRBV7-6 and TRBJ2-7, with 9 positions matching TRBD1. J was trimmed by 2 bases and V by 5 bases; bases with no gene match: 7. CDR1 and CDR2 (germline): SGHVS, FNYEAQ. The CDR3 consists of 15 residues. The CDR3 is CASSPGGQGTYEQYF. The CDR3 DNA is TGTGCCAGCAGCCCTGGGGGACAGGGAACCTACGAGCAGTACTTC. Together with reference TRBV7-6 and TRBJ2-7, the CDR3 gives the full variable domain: GAGVSQSPRYKVTKRGQDVALRCDPISGHVSLYWYRQALGQGPEFLTYFNYEAQQDKSGLPNDRFSAERPEGSISTLTIQRTEQRDSAMYRCASSPGGQGTYEQYFGPGTRLTVT.

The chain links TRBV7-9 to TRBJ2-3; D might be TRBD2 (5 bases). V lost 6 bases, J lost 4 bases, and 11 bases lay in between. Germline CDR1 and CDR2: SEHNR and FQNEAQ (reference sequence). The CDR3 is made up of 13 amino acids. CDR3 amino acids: CASSPEVADTQYF. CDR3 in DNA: TGTGCCAGCAGTCCGGAGGTCGCAGATACGCAGTATTTT.

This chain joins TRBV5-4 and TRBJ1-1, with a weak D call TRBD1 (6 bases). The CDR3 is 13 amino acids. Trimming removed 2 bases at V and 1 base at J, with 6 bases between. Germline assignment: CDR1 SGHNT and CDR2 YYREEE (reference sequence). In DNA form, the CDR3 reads TGTGCCAGCAGCTTACAGGGGAACACTGAAGCTTTCTTT. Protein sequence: CASSLQGNTEAFF.

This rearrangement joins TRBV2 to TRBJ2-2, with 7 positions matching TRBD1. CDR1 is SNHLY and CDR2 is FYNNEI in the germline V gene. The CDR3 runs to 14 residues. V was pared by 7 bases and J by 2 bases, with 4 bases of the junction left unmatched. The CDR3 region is CASKGQPNTGELFF. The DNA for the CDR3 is TGTGCCAGCAAGGGACAGCCCAACACCGGGGAGCTGTTTTTT.

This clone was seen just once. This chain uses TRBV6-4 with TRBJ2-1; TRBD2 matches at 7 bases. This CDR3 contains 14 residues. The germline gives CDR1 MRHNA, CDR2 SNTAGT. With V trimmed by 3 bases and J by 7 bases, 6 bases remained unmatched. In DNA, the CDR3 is TGTGCCAGCAGTGAGGCGGGAGTGACGAATGAGCAGTTCTTC. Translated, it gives CASSEAGVTNEQFF.

The CDR3 DNA reads as TGCGCCAGCAGCCAAGAAAGATGGGACAGAAGGCGAGAGGGGCAGTTCTTC. Protein product: CASSQERWDRRREGQFF. This chain connects TRBV4-1 to TRBJ2-1; 7 bases line up with TRBD1. There are 17 residues in the CDR3. V shed 0 bases and J 12 bases; nucleotides not matched to a gene: 17. In germline, CDR1 is MGHRA, CDR2 YSYEKL.

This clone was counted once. This CDR3 is CSGGQTPNNEQFF. The CDR3 DNA reads TGCAGCGGGGGACAGACCCCCAACAATGAGCAGTTCTTC. The chain couples TRBV29-1 to TRBJ2-1; 7 positions match TRBD1. Germline V gives CDR1 SQVTM, CDR2 ANQGSEA. The CDR3 has 13 residues. With V trimmed by 7 bases and J by 5 bases, 8 bases remained unmatched.

The CDR3 here is CASSTLPISVGTYEQYF. The CDR3 nucleotides read TGTGCCAGTAGTACTCTCCCTATTAGCGTCGGAACCTACGAGCAGTACTTC. The chain combines TRBV19 with TRBJ2-7, with D tentatively TRBD2 (5 bases). Germline assignment: CDR1 LNHDA and CDR2 SQIVND (reference sequence). V was trimmed by 4 bases and J by 2 bases, leaving 21 bases between them. There are 17 residues in the CDR3.

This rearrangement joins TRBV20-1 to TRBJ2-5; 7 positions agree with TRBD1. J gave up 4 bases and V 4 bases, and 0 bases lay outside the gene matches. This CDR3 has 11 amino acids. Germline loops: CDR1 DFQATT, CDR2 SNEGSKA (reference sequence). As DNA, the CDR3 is TGCAGTGCTAACAGGGGAGAGACCCAGTACTTC. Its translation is CSANRGETQYF.

CDR3 protein: CASRQGQRGYTF. The CDR3 region has the DNA TGTGCCAGCAGACAGGGTCAGAGGGGCTACACCTTC. The chain couples TRBV28 to TRBJ1-2; TRBD1 might be the D (6 bases). V lost 6 bases, J lost 8 bases, and 13 bases lay in between. CDR1 is MDHEN and CDR2 is SYDVKM in the germline V gene. This CDR3 has 12 amino acids.

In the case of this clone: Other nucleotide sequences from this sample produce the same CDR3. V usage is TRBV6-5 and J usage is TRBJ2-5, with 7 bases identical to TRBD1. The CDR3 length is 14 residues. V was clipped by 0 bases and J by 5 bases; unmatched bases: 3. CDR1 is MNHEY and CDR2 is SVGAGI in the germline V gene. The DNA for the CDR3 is TGTGCCAGCAGTTACTCGACAGGGCGCGAGACCCAGTACTTC. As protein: CASSYSTGRETQYF.

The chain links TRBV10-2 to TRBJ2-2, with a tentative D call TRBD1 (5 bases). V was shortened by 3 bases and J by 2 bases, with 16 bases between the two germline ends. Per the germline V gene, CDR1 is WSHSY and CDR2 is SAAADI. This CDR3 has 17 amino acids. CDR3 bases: TGCGCCAGCAGTGAATCGCAGGGCGGATTAAACACCGGGGAGCTGTTTTTT. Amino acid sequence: CASSESQGGLNTGELFF.

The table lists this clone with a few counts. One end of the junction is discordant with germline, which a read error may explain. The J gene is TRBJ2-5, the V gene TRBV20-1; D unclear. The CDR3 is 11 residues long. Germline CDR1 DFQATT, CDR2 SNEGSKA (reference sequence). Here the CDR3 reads CSARDPLALHF. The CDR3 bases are TGCAGTGCTAGAGATCCATTAGCCCTGCACTTC.

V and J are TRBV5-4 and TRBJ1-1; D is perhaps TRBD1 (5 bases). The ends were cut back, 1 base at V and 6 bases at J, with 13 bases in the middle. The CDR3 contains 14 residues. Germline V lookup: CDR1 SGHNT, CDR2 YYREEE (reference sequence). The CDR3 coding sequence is TGTGCCAGCAGCTTGCCGGCAGTAGGGGCTGAAGCTTTCTTT. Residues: CASSLPAVGAEAFF.

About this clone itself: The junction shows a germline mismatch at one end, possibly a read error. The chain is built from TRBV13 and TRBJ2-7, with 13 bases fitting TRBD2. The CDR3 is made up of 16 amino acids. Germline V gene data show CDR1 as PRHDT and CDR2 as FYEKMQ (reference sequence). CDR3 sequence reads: CASSSATSGRRYERYF. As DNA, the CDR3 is TGTGCCAGCAGCTCCGCGACTAGCGGGAGGAGGTACGAGCGGTACTTC.